This is a list of T cell receptor beta chains from one sample in a study of beta chain features in type 1 diabetes. Sequencing was performed with immunoSEQ multiplex PCR; in TCRdb, only in-frame clones are kept and a portion is missing. The sample holds approximately 600,000 clones, 9.5% to 15% seen once. The specimen sequenced was naive CD4+ T cells from blood. The source is a man younger than 45 with type 1 diabetes. CDR3s include the opening cysteine and the closing phenylalanine or tryptophan. Each record gives: V gene, CDR3 length, clone size, D gene, J gene, CDR3 DNA, CDR3 protein. D genes are given only for firm matches. Not every row has a clone size; where given, it reads once, few, many or a size class.

V gene: TRBV10-2; CDR3 length: 15; clone size: NA; D gene: TRBD2; J gene: TRBJ2-3; CDR3 DNA: TGCGCCAGCAGTCTAGTCGGGGGGGGCACAGATACGCAGTATTTT; CDR3 protein: CASSLVGGGTDTQYF
V gene: TRBV7-2; CDR3 length: 15; clone size: NA; D gene: TRBD1; J gene: TRBJ1-2; CDR3 DNA: TGTGCCAGCAGCTTTACAGGGGAACCTCTCTATGGCTACACCTTC; CDR3 protein: CASSFTGEPLYGYTF
V gene: TRBV5-1; CDR3 length: 12; clone size: few; D gene: NA; J gene: TRBJ1-4; CDR3 DNA: TGCGCCAGCAGCCCCCCAGATGAAAAACTGTTTTTT; CDR3 protein: CASSPPDEKLFF
V gene: TRBV11-2; CDR3 length: 14; clone size: few; D gene: TRBD1; J gene: TRBJ2-5; CDR3 DNA: TGTGCCAGCAGCCGCCGACAGGGGCTGGAGACCCAGTACTTC; CDR3 protein: CASSRRQGLETQYF
V gene: TRBV30; CDR3 length: 15; clone size: few; D gene: TRBD1; J gene: TRBJ1-2; CDR3 DNA: TGTGCCTGGAGTGGGGCCGGGACAGGGGCCTATGGCTACACCTTC; CDR3 protein: CAWSGAGTGAYGYTF
V gene: TRBV2; CDR3 length: 11; clone size: NA; D gene: TRBD2; J gene: TRBJ2-7; CDR3 DNA: TGTGCCGGCGGGGGTACCTACGAGCAGTACTTC; CDR3 protein: CAGGGTYEQYF
V gene: TRBV7-9; CDR3 length: 14; clone size: few; D gene: TRBD2; J gene: TRBJ2-7; CDR3 DNA: TGTGCCAGCAGCTTAGCCGGGACTACCTACGAGCAGTACTTC; CDR3 protein: CASSLAGTTYEQYF
V gene: TRBV9; CDR3 length: 14; clone size: NA; D gene: NA; J gene: TRBJ2-2; CDR3 DNA: TGTGCCAGCAGCGTAGGACAGAACACCGGGGAGCTGTTTTTT; CDR3 protein: CASSVGQNTGELFF
V gene: TRBV9; CDR3 length: 14; clone size: few; D gene: NA; J gene: TRBJ1-3; CDR3 DNA: TGTGCCAGCAGCGTACAGGACTCTGGAAACACCATATATTTT; CDR3 protein: CASSVQDSGNTIYF
V gene: TRBV28; CDR3 length: 15; clone size: NA; D gene: TRBD2; J gene: TRBJ2-5; CDR3 DNA: TGTGCCAGCAGTGAGACTAGCGGGGGCCGGGAGACCCAGTACTTC; CDR3 protein: CASSETSGGRETQYF
V gene: TRBV29-1; CDR3 length: 16; clone size: few; D gene: NA; J gene: TRBJ1-2; CDR3 DNA: TGCAGCGTTGTAGGGCAGGGCTGGAGTGAGGGCTATGGCTACACCTTC; CDR3 protein: CSVVGQGWSEGYGYTF
V gene: TRBV7-2; CDR3 length: 13; clone size: few; D gene: NA; J gene: TRBJ2-5; CDR3 DNA: TGTGCCAGCAGCTTTGGGGGGCAAGAGACCCAGTACTTC; CDR3 protein: CASSFGGQETQYF
V gene: TRBV7-2; CDR3 length: 15; clone size: NA; D gene: TRBD1; J gene: TRBJ1-4; CDR3 DNA: TGTGCCAGCAGCTCACAGGGGGTCGTTAATGAAAAACTGTTTTTT; CDR3 protein: CASSSQGVVNEKLFF
V gene: TRBV7-9; CDR3 length: 13; clone size: NA; D gene: TRBD1; J gene: TRBJ2-5; CDR3 DNA: TGTGCCGCCAAGGGACAGATTCAAGAGACCCAGTACTTC; CDR3 protein: CAAKGQIQETQYF
V gene: TRBV5-6; CDR3 length: 17; clone size: NA; D gene: NA; J gene: TRBJ1-5; CDR3 DNA: TGTGCCAGCAGCTTCATACGACAGACGGATAGCAATCAGCCCCAGCATTTT; CDR3 protein: CASSFIRQTDSNQPQHF
V gene: TRBV29-1; CDR3 length: 11; clone size: NA; D gene: TRBD1; J gene: TRBJ2-7; CDR3 DNA: TGCAGCGCAAACCACAGGGGCGAGCAGTACTTC; CDR3 protein: CSANHRGEQYF
V gene: TRBV5-4; CDR3 length: 16; clone size: NA; D gene: TRBD1; J gene: TRBJ1-6; CDR3 DNA: TGTGCCAGCAGCCTGGGCGGGACAGCAGGAAATTCACCCCTCCACTTT; CDR3 protein: CASSLGGTAGNSPLHF
V gene: TRBV7-2; CDR3 length: 15; clone size: NA; D gene: NA; J gene: TRBJ1-1; CDR3 DNA: TGTGCCAGCAGCTTAAGAGGCCTCCTGAACACTGAAGCTTTCTTT; CDR3 protein: CASSLRGLLNTEAFF
V gene: TRBV9; CDR3 length: 15; clone size: NA; D gene: NA; J gene: TRBJ1-6; CDR3 DNA: TGTGCCAGCAGCGTAGAATGGGGCCGCGGCTCACCCCTCCACTTT; CDR3 protein: CASSVEWGRGSPLHF
V gene: TRBV14; CDR3 length: 15; clone size: few; D gene: TRBD2; J gene: TRBJ2-3; CDR3 DNA: TGTGCCAGCAGCCAGGGACGCGGGGGACTAGATACGCAGTATTTT; CDR3 protein: CASSQGRGGLDTQYF
V gene: TRBV7-2; CDR3 length: 15; clone size: few; D gene: TRBD2; J gene: TRBJ2-7; CDR3 DNA: TGTGCCAGCAGCTTATTAGCGGGGGCCCTTTACGAGCAGTACTTC; CDR3 protein: CASSLLAGALYEQYF
V gene: TRBV18; CDR3 length: 14; clone size: NA; D gene: NA; J gene: TRBJ2-7; CDR3 DNA: TGTGCCAGCTCACCGGCAGGAGTATTACGCGAGCAGTACTTC; CDR3 protein: CASSPAGVLREQYF
V gene: TRBV14; CDR3 length: 15; clone size: NA; D gene: TRBD2; J gene: TRBJ2-1; CDR3 DNA: TGTGCCAGCAGCCAACAAGCGGGGGGGTACAATGAGCAGTTCTTC; CDR3 protein: CASSQQAGGYNEQFF
V gene: TRBV29-1; CDR3 length: 15; clone size: NA; D gene: NA; J gene: TRBJ2-3; CDR3 DNA: TGCAGCGTTGAAGATCGACGCCTCTTGGCGGATACGCAGTATTTT; CDR3 protein: CSVEDRRLLADTQYF
V gene: TRBV2; CDR3 length: 15; clone size: few; D gene: TRBD1; J gene: TRBJ1-5; CDR3 DNA: TGTGCCAGCTCAGGGACAGGGGGCCGCAATCAGCCCCAGCATTTT; CDR3 protein: CASSGTGGRNQPQHF
V gene: TRBV6-1; CDR3 length: 12; clone size: few; D gene: NA; J gene: TRBJ2-3; CDR3 DNA: TGTGCCAGCAGTGACGATGTGGGAACGCAGTATTTT; CDR3 protein: CASSDDVGTQYF
V gene: TRBV2; CDR3 length: 11; clone size: few; D gene: NA; J gene: TRBJ1-1; CDR3 DNA: TGTGCCAGCAGTGTGAGTACTGAAGCTTTCTTT; CDR3 protein: CASSVSTEAFF
V gene: TRBV5-6; CDR3 length: 14; clone size: few; D gene: NA; J gene: TRBJ2-5; CDR3 DNA: TGTGCCAGCAGCTCCACCGATAGGCGGGAGACCCAGTACTTC; CDR3 protein: CASSSTDRRETQYF
V gene: TRBV29-1; CDR3 length: 13; clone size: few; D gene: NA; J gene: TRBJ1-1; CDR3 DNA: TGCAGCGTTGAGAAATACCGACGGACTGAAGCTTTCTTT; CDR3 protein: CSVEKYRRTEAFF
V gene: TRBV2; CDR3 length: 14; clone size: NA; D gene: TRBD1; J gene: TRBJ1-6; CDR3 DNA: TGTGCCAGCAGCTCCGACAGGGCCAATTCACCCCTCCACTTT; CDR3 protein: CASSSDRANSPLHF
V gene: TRBV5-4; CDR3 length: 11; clone size: few; D gene: NA; J gene: TRBJ1-5; CDR3 DNA: TGTGCCCCCCTTTTCCCCGCGACCCAGCATTTT; CDR3 protein: CAPLFPATQHF
V gene: TRBV5-4; CDR3 length: 14; clone size: few; D gene: TRBD1; J gene: TRBJ1-1; CDR3 DNA: TGTGCCAGCAGCCCCCGACAGGGGTACACTGAAGCTTTCTTT; CDR3 protein: CASSPRQGYTEAFF
V gene: TRBV7-6; CDR3 length: 15; clone size: NA; D gene: NA; J gene: TRBJ2-7; CDR3 DNA: TGTGCCAGCAGCTTAGGAGAGGGGACATCCTACGAGCAGTACTTC; CDR3 protein: CASSLGEGTSYEQYF
V gene: TRBV5-1; CDR3 length: 16; clone size: NA; D gene: NA; J gene: TRBJ2-2; CDR3 DNA: TGCGCCAGCAGCTTGGAGGCCTTCGCGAACACCGGGGAGCTGTTTTTT; CDR3 protein: CASSLEAFANTGELFF
V gene: TRBV28; CDR3 length: 16; clone size: NA; D gene: NA; J gene: TRBJ1-5; CDR3 DNA: TGTGCCAGCAGCGGATCGACAGTGTATAGCAATCAGCCCCAGCATTTT; CDR3 protein: CASSGSTVYSNQPQHF
V gene: TRBV7-2; CDR3 length: 15; clone size: NA; D gene: NA; J gene: TRBJ1-2; CDR3 DNA: TGTGCCAGCAGCCCGGCGCAAGGGGTTCGGTATGGCTACACCTTC; CDR3 protein: CASSPAQGVRYGYTF
V gene: TRBV6-5; CDR3 length: 12; clone size: few; D gene: NA; J gene: TRBJ1-2; CDR3 DNA: TGTGCCAGCAGAAAGACGGGCTATGGCTACACCTTC; CDR3 protein: CASRKTGYGYTF
V gene: TRBV6-5; CDR3 length: 14; clone size: few; D gene: NA; J gene: TRBJ1-2; CDR3 DNA: TGTGCCAGCAGTCTTGGACGGAAAAACTATGGCTACACCTTC; CDR3 protein: CASSLGRKNYGYTF
V gene: TRBV15; CDR3 length: 15; clone size: NA; D gene: NA; J gene: TRBJ2-2; CDR3 DNA: TGTGCCACCAGCAGAGGGGGGACGAACACCGGGGAGCTGTTTTTT; CDR3 protein: CATSRGGTNTGELFF
V gene: TRBV6-6; CDR3 length: 13; clone size: few; D gene: NA; J gene: TRBJ1-2; CDR3 DNA: TGTGCCAGCAGACCAGACGGCGCTCAAGGCTACACCTTC; CDR3 protein: CASRPDGAQGYTF
V gene: TRBV5-6; CDR3 length: 16; clone size: NA; D gene: TRBD2; J gene: TRBJ2-3; CDR3 DNA: TGTGCCAGCAGCTTGGTAGGGGAGGGTGGCACAGATACGCAGTATTTT; CDR3 protein: CASSLVGEGGTDTQYF